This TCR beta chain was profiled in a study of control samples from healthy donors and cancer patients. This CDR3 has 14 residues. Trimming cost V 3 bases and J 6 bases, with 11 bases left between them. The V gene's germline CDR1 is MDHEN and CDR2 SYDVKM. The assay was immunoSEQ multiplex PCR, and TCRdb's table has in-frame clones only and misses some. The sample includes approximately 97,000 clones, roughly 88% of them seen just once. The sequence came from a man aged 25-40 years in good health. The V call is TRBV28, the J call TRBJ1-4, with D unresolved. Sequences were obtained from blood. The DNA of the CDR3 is TGTGCCAGCAGTTTGTTTCAGAGTCATGAAAAACTGTTTTTT. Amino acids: CASSLFQSHEKLFF. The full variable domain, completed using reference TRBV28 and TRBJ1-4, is DVKVTQSSRYLVKRTGEKVFLECVQDMDHENMFWYRQDPGLGLRLIYFSYDVKMKEKGDIPEGYSVSREKKERFSLILESASTNQTSMYLCASSLFQSHEKLFFGSGTQLSVL.